This T cell receptor beta chain was sequenced for a study of blood T cell repertoires in COVID-19. Study in general: Italy, Spain and the United States were the sources of the convalescent and acute COVID-19 samples.

The CDR3 extends over 15 amino acids. The junction had 6 bases not matched to a gene; V was cut back by 4 bases and J by 4 bases. Per the germline V gene, CDR1 is LGHDT and CDR2 is YNNKEL (reference sequence). Profiling relied on immunoSEQ multiplex PCR, and the TCRdb table lists in-frame clones only, not all of them. In the table there are roughly 250,000 clones, approximately 90% of which are singletons. The chain is built from TRBV3-1 (or the pseudogene TRBV3-2) and TRBJ1-5, with TRBD1 identical over 8 bases. The sample was PBMCs or T cells enriched from blood (not recorded which). The clonotype comes from a woman younger than 30 who had recovered from COVID-19. CDR3: CASSPSDRGNQPQHF. The CDR3 DNA sequence: TGTGCCAGCAGCCCCAGCGACAGGGGAAATCAGCCCCAGCATTTT.